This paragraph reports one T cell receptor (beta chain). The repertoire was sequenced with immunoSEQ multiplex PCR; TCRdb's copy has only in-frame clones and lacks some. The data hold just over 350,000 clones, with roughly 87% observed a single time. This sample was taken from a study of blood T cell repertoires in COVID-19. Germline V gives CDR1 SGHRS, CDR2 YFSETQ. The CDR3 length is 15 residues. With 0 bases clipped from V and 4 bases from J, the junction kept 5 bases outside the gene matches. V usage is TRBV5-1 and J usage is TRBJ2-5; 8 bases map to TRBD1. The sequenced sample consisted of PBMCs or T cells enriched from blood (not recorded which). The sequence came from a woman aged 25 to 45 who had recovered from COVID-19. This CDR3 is CASSLDRGVRETQYF. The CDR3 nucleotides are TGCGCCAGCAGCTTGGACAGGGGGGTCCGAGAGACCCAGTACTTC.